These 2 T cell receptor beta chains share one sample of origin, sequenced in a study of regulatory T cells in long-lasting Graves disease. As for time point: newly diagnosed GD, antithyroid drugs for less than 3 months. The authors made the TCR library using RNA they extracted from PBMCs. To make TCR beta libraries, researchers used iRepertoire HTBI primers and Arm-PCR of CDR3 regions. TCRdb independently ran MiXCR on the multiplex PCR reads; one entry per CDR3 protein. The repertoire has around 450,000 distinct CDR3 sequences, 15% of them found once; the top ten carry approximately 15%. This sample also appeared in a second study, on T cells in Graves' hyperthyroidism and ophthalmopathy.

The input for sequencing was peripheral blood mononuclear cells (PBMCs), taken at new diagnosis, from a patient treated with antithyroid drugs. The receptor source for this set is a woman in her thirties with Graves disease.

The sample holds many counts of this clonotype. J is TRBJ1-6 and V is TRBV12-3 or TRBV12-4; 7 bases are shared with TRBD1. CDR3 length: 14 amino acids. Trimming at V came to 6 bases and at J to 7 bases, leaving 6 bases not matched to a gene. The CDR3 DNA reads as TGTGCCAGCAGCTACGGACAGGACAATTCACCCCTCCACTTT. Translation gives CASSYGQDNSPLHF.

At least ten counts were recorded for this clonotype. The chain links TRBV7-2 to TRBJ2-1; 10 bases agree with TRBD2. CDR3 length: 16 residues. Germline assignment: CDR1 SGHTA and CDR2 FQGNSA. The ends lost 2 bases at V and 7 bases at J; junction bases unmatched: 8. CDR3 DNA sequence: TGTGCCAGCAGCTTACAAGCGGGAGGGCCTGGGAATGAGCAGTTCTTC. This gives the protein CASSLQAGGPGNEQFF.